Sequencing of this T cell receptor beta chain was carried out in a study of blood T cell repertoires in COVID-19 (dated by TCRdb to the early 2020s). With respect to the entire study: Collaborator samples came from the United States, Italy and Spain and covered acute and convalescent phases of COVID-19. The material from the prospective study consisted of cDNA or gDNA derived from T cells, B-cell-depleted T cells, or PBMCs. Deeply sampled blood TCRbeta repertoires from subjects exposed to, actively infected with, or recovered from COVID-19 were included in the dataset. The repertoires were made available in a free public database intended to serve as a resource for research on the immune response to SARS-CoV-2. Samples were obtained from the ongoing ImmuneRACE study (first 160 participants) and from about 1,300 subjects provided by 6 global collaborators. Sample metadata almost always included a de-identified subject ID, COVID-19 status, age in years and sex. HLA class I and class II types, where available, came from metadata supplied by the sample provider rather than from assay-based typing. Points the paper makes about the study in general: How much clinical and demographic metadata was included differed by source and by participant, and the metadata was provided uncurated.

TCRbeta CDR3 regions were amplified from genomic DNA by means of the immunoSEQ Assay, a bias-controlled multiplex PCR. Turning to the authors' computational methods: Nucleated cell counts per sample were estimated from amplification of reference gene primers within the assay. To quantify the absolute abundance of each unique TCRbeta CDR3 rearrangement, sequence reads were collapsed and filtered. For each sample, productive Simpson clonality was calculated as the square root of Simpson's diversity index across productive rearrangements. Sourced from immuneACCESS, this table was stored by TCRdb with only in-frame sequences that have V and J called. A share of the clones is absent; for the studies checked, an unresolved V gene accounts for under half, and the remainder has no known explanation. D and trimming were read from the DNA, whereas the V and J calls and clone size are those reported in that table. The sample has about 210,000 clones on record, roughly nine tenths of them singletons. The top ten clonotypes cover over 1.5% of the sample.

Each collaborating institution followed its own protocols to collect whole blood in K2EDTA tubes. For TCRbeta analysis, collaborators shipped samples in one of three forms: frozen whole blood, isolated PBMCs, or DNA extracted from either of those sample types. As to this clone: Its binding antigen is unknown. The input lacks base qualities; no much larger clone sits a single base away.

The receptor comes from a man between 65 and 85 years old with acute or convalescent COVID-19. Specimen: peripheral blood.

This receptor carries the CDR3 CASSLSSGTGGYEQYF. The sequence in DNA is TGTGCCAGCAGTTTATCGAGCGGGACAGGGGGCTACGAGCAGTACTTC. Here the chain combines TRBV28 and TRBJ2-7, with 11 junctional bases fitting TRBD1. The CDR3 spans 16 residues, from the cysteine through the phenylalanine. Only the CDR3 region is kept as DNA, spanning 48 bases read in frame from base 1. The CDR1 and CDR2 encoded by the germline V gene are MDHEN and SYDVKM. V is pruned by 1 base and J by 3 bases, leaving 5 bases of the junction without a gene match.